The source of this TCR beta chain is a study of T cells in narcolepsy. In the study overall: Enrolled donors included narcolepsy type 1 or type 2 patients and healthy controls.

Using immunoSEQ multiplex PCR, the repertoire was profiled, and TCRdb retains in-frame clones only, with some absent. The data show over 25,000 clones, roughly 86% seen once. Study-level findings and limits: Same-patient CSF and blood CD4+ T cell clonotypes included HCRT-specific and TRIB2-specific autoreactive ones. No autoreactive T cell clone sequences appeared in some memory CD4+ repertoires. Reportedly, autoreactive clonotypes were serially detected in patients' blood but not controls'.

Concerning this clone itself: Its antigen is undetermined.

Sequencing was done on a sample of memory (CD45RA-) CD4+ T cells from blood. The sequence was collected from a human donor in good health.

CDR3 residues: CASAQSSGRLGEQFF. Written as DNA, the CDR3 is TGTGCTAGTGCCCAGTCTAGCGGGAGGCTCGGGGAGCAGTTCTTC. The chain couples TRBV12-5 to TRBJ2-1; 11 bases fit TRBD2. Trimming took 7 bases from V and 10 from J; bases not matched to a gene: 12. The CDR3 contains 15 residues. Germline V gene sequence: CDR1 LGHNT, CDR2 FRNRAP. The whole variable domain, remainder taken from reference TRBV12-5 and TRBJ2-1, is DARVTQTPRHKVTEMGQEVTMRCQPILGHNTVFWYRQTMMQGLELLAYFRNRAPLDDSGMPKDRFSAEMPDATLATLKIQPSEPRDSAVYFCASAQSSGRLGEQFFGPGTRLTVL.